What follows are 22 T cell receptor beta chains derived from one specimen sequenced in a study of blood T cell repertoires in COVID-19. Assay used: immunoSEQ multiplex PCR; TCRdb lists only in-frame clones, some missing. The sample lists 170,000 or so clones; approximately 86% were seen once. Sequenced input: peripheral blood. All receptors come from a man in his 60s with COVID-19, enrolled during active disease.

The rearrangement uses TRBV3-1 (or the pseudogene TRBV3-2) and TRBJ2-7, with D maybe TRBD1 (8 bases). The CDR3 loop spans 16 amino acids. Germline V gives CDR1 LGHDT, CDR2 YNNKEL (reference sequence). Trimming shortened V by 4 bases and J by 6 bases, and 22 bases separated the two germline ends. Here the CDR3 DNA reads TGTGCCAGCAGCCGGGGGGGACGGACAGGGCTAAGCGAGCAGTACTTC. Translating gives CASSRGGRTGLSEQYF.

The chain employs TRBV5-1 and TRBJ1-5, with 9 bases aligning to TRBD1. Germline values: CDR1 SGHRS, CDR2 YFSETQ. This CDR3 has 16 residues. V was pared by 4 bases and J by 2 bases, with 7 bases of the junction left unmatched. The CDR3 nucleotides read TGCGCCAGCAGCGAAGGGACAGGGATCGGCAATCAGCCCCAGCATTTT. Amino acids: CASSEGTGIGNQPQHF.

The chain is built from TRBV7-2 and TRBJ2-2; no reliable D call. Germline V CDR1 and CDR2: SGHTA, FQGNSA. CDR3 length equals 15 residues. Trimming left V 1 base short and J 1 base short, with 7 bases between. The CDR3 DNA reads TGTGCCAGCAGCTTAGATTATAGGAACACCGGGGAGCTGTTTTTT. Translating it yields CASSLDYRNTGELFF.

This chain uses TRBV4-1 with TRBJ1-4; TRBD1 is a possible D gene (5 bases). The CDR3 runs to 16 residues. V gave up 0 bases and J gave up 5 bases, with 13 bases separating them. Germline V gives CDR1 MGHRA, CDR2 YSYEKL. The CDR3 sequence is CASSQDPGGTNEKLFF. The DNA of the CDR3 is TGCGCCAGCAGCCAAGATCCGGGGGGTACAAATGAAAAACTGTTTTTT.

V gene TRBV15 combines with J gene TRBJ1-4; 8 bases match TRBD1. Trimming took 9 bases from V and 8 from J; bases not matched to a gene: 8. The germline gives CDR1 LNHNV, CDR2 YYDKDF (reference sequence). The CDR3 loop spans 13 amino acids. The CDR3 spells CATKDREVEKLFF. The CDR3 DNA reads TGTGCCACGAAGGACAGGGAGGTAGAAAAACTGTTTTTT.

CDR3 protein: CASREGQRDTIYF. For the CDR3, the DNA is TGTGCCAGCAGGGAGGGACAGCGAGACACCATATATTTT. This chain connects TRBV28 to TRBJ1-3, with 7 bases identical to TRBD1. The CDR3 is 13 residues long. Germline V gene sequence: CDR1 MDHEN, CDR2 SYDVKM. Trimming removed 6 bases from V and 8 bases from J; junction bases left unmatched: 7.

This clone has just one count. The rearrangement uses TRBV7-9 and TRBJ1-2; no reliable D call. Germline CDR1 SEHNR, CDR2 FQNEAQ (reference sequence). The CDR3 runs 13 residues. The V gene lost 5 bases and the J gene lost 4 bases, with 11 bases spanning the gap. The CDR3 sequence: CASSLRSGYGYTF. CDR3 nucleotides: TGTGCCAGCAGCCTCCGATCAGGCTATGGCTACACCTTC.

This chain uses TRBV11-2 with TRBJ2-1, with TRBD2 matching 9 bases. The CDR3 spans 16 residues. CDR1 and CDR2 (germline): SGHAT, FQNNGV. V shed 4 bases, J shed 4 bases, and the junction held 8 bases outside the gene matches. CDR3 in amino acids: CASSSLAGGAYNEQFF. CDR3 nucleotide sequence: TGTGCCAGCAGCTCGCTCGCGGGGGGGGCTTACAATGAGCAGTTCTTC.

Details on this clone: This specimen includes other DNA sequences encoding the same CDR3. This sequence joins TRBV6-5 and TRBJ1-2; no clear D. CDR1 and CDR2 (germline): MNHEY, SVGAGI. V was trimmed by 2 bases and J by 2 bases, leaving 6 bases between them. This CDR3 comprises 13 residues. The CDR3 coding sequence is TGTGCCAGCAGTTACGGGCAAAACTATGGCTACACCTTC. Amino acids: CASSYGQNYGYTF.

This chain links TRBV6-1 with TRBJ1-2, with unresolved D. CDR1 is MNHNS, CDR2 SASEGT, per germline. This CDR3 spans 11 amino acids. The V end was cut by 3 bases, the J end by 8 bases, with 7 bases between. In nucleotides, the CDR3 is TGTGCCAGCAGTGATACCGGGGGCTACACCTTC. Protein sequence: CASSDTGGYTF.

This chain joins TRBV20-1 and TRBJ1-2, with 9 positions matching TRBD1. This CDR3 region has 15 residues. Trimming at V came to 3 bases and at J to 3 bases, leaving 8 bases not matched to a gene. The germline gives CDR1 DFQATT, CDR2 SNEGSKA (reference sequence). The CDR3 coding sequence is TGCAGTGCTAGTGAGTGGGGACAGGGATACTATGGCTACACCTTC. Translating it yields CSASEWGQGYYGYTF.

This rearrangement joins TRBV30 to TRBJ2-3; 8 bases map to TRBD1. Germline V gene sequence: CDR1 GTSNPN, CDR2 SVGIG (reference sequence). The CDR3 runs 13 residues. After removal of 5 bases from V and 2 bases from J, the junction contained 3 bases not matched to a gene. The DNA of the CDR3 is TGTGCCTGGGACAGGGGCAACACAGATACGCAGTATTTT. Translating it yields CAWDRGNTDTQYF.

The CDR3 loop is CASSPSLGNQPQHF. The CDR3 DNA sequence: TGTGCCAGCAGCCCGAGTTTGGGCAATCAGCCCCAGCATTTT. V usage is TRBV28 and J usage is TRBJ1-5; D ambiguous. Germline V gives CDR1 MDHEN, CDR2 SYDVKM. The germline V and J ends were trimmed by 6 bases and 2 bases, with 11 bases remaining between them. The CDR3 is 14 residues long.

This chain uses TRBV6-5 with TRBJ2-7; TRBD2 matches 9 bases. The CDR3 is made up of 16 amino acids. CDR1 MNHEY and CDR2 SVGAGI come from the germline V gene. J was trimmed by 5 bases and V by 0 bases; bases with no gene match: 8. The CDR3 sequence is CASSYSFLAGKNEQYF. CDR3 in DNA: TGTGCCAGCAGTTACTCCTTTCTAGCGGGAAAAAACGAGCAGTACTTC.

V gene TRBV19 combines with J gene TRBJ1-2; D not certain. The germline V gene has CDR1 LNHDA and CDR2 SQIVND (reference sequence). This CDR3 comprises 14 residues. Trimming pared 7 bases from V and 3 bases from J, leaving 15 bases between. CDR3 amino acids: CASKLPGLDYGYTF. The CDR3 DNA follows: TGTGCCAGTAAATTACCAGGCCTTGACTATGGCTACACCTTC.

V gene TRBV7-2 combines with J gene TRBJ1-6; D uncertain. Looked up from germline, CDR1 is SGHTA and CDR2 is FQGNSA. V gave up 1 base and J gave up 9 bases, with 7 bases separating them. The CDR3 extends over 13 amino acids. The CDR3 bases are TGTGCCAGCAGCTTAGTCGGCGGTTCACCCCTCCACTTT. It codes for CASSLVGGSPLHF.

The gene calls are TRBV18 and TRBJ1-1; TRBD1 aligns across 7 bases. There are 15 residues in the CDR3. V was pared by 6 bases and J by 3 bases, with 10 bases of the junction left unmatched. CDR1 KGHSH and CDR2 LQKENI come from the germline V gene. As DNA, the CDR3 is TGTGCCAGCTCGTATACAGGGGAATGGCACACTGAAGCTTTCTTT. Its translation: CASSYTGEWHTEAFF.

The chain joins TRBV4-3 to TRBJ2-3; TRBD1 matches at 12 bases. V shed 4 bases and J 6 bases; nucleotides not matched to a gene: 2. The CDR3 sequence is 14 residues long. The germline CDR1 and CDR2 sequences are LGHNA and YSLEER. The CDR3 DNA is TGCGCCAGCAGCCCGGGACAGGGGGCGGATACGCAGTATTTT. Encoded protein: CASSPGQGADTQYF.

The rearrangement joins TRBV10-3 to TRBJ1-2; TRBD1 matches 9 bases. CDR3 size: 13 residues. V dropped 7 bases and J dropped 10; count of bases not matched to a gene: 10. CDR1 is ENHRY, CDR2 SYGVKD, per germline. Here the CDR3 DNA reads TGTGCCATCATGGCGCCGGGACAGGGAAACTACACCTTC. This translates into CAIMAPGQGNYTF.

The J gene is TRBJ2-7, the V gene TRBV7-8; 11 bases fit TRBD2. Germline V gives CDR1 SGHVS, CDR2 FQNEAQ. This CDR3 has 17 residues. With V trimmed by 4 bases and J by 5 bases, 13 bases remained unmatched. DNA for the CDR3: TGTGCCAGCAGCTCCCAAATAGCGGGAGGGCCCAGAGACGAGCAGTACTTC. Translating it yields CASSSQIAGGPRDEQYF.

Worth noting for this clone: Other DNA sequences in this sample translate to the same CDR3. This sequence joins TRBV6-5 and TRBJ1-3; the D is unclear. From germline, CDR1 is MNHEY and CDR2 SVGAGI. This CDR3 has 14 residues. V lost 6 bases and J 0 bases, leaving 9 bases between the germline ends. The CDR3 coding sequence is TGTGCCAGCAGGGGCGGGAACTCTGGAAACACCATATATTTT. Its translation: CASRGGNSGNTIYF.

The V gene is TRBV28, the J gene TRBJ1-4; D remains unclear. This CDR3 has 13 amino acids. V was clipped by 7 bases and J by 8 bases, with 14 bases between them. The germline V gene encodes CDR1 MDHEN and CDR2 SYDVKM. CDR3 in amino acids: CASTVDVREKLFF. The CDR3 DNA reads TGTGCCAGCACCGTAGATGTAAGAGAAAAACTGTTTTTT.